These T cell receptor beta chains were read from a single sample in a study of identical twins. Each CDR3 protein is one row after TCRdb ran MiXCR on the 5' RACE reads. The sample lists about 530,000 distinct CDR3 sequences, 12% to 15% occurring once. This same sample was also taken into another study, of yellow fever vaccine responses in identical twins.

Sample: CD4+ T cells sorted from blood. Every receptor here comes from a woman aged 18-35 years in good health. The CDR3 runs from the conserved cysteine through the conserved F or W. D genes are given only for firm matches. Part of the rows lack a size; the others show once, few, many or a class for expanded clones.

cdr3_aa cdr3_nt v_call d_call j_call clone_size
CASSLAQGKGSYNEQFF TGTGCCAGCAGTTTAGCGCAGGGGAAAGGATCCTACAATGAGCAGTTCTTC TRBV12-3/TRBV12-4 - TRBJ2-1 many
CASSPRGPNEKLFF TGTGCCAGCAGTCCCCGCGGGCCTAATGAAAAACTGTTTTTT TRBV12-3/TRBV12-4 - TRBJ1-4 few
CASFRESEVGEQFF TGTGCCAGCTTCCGGGAGTCGGAAGTAGGTGAGCAGTTCTTC TRBV2 - TRBJ2-1 -
CASNSQGAGELFF TGTGCCAGCAACTCACAGGGGGCCGGGGAGCTGTTTTTT TRBV2 TRBD1 TRBJ2-2 few
CASSPIQGANTGELVF TGTGCCAGCTCACCAATACAGGGGGCGAACACCGGGGAGCTGGTTTTT TRBV18 TRBD1 TRBJ2-2 -
CASSLAAGTYNEQFF TGCGCCAGCAGCTTGGCAGCCGGTACCTACAATGAGCAGTTCTTC TRBV5-1 - TRBJ2-1 few
CASSPIGAAGETQYF TGTGCCAGCAGCCCAATAGGGGCTGCAGGAGAGACCCAGTACTTC TRBV14 - TRBJ2-5 -
CASSLPGNYGYTF TGTGCCAGCAGCTTACCAGGGAACTATGGCTACACCTTC TRBV5-1 - TRBJ1-2 many
CASSSGTVQNTEAFF TGTGCCAGCAGTTCAGGGACGGTTCAGAACACTGAAGCTTTCTTT TRBV6-5 - TRBJ1-1 few
CASSYTTGYEQYF TGTGCCAGCAGCTACACGACGGGGTACGAGCAGTACTTC TRBV7-2 - TRBJ2-7 few
CATGNTGELFF TGTGCCACGGGGAACACCGGGGAGCTGTTTTTT TRBV24-1 - TRBJ2-2 many
CASTPRPNTDTQYF TGTGCCAGCACCCCGCGGCCTAACACAGATACGCAGTATTTT TRBV6-2/TRBV6-3 - TRBJ2-3 -
CASSLTSGSFTDTQYF TGTGCCAGCAGCCTCACTAGCGGGAGCTTCACAGATACGCAGTATTTT TRBV12-3/TRBV12-4 TRBD2 TRBJ2-3 -
CASSVFTETGRSGYTF TGTGCCAGCAGCGTATTTACTGAGACAGGGAGGAGTGGCTACACCTTC TRBV9 TRBD1 TRBJ1-2 few
CATADVGGEQFF TGTGCCACCGCTGATGTAGGGGGCGAGCAGTTCTTC TRBV24-1 TRBD1 TRBJ2-1 -
CSARRQVNSYEQYF TGCAGTGCTAGACGACAGGTGAACTCCTACGAGCAGTACTTC TRBV20-1 - TRBJ2-7 -
CASSSPDRFNEQFF TGTGCCAGCAGTTCCCCGGACCGCTTTAATGAGCAGTTCTTC TRBV28 - TRBJ2-1 few
CASSEKGLGEQYF TGTGCCAGCAGTGAGAAGGGTTTGGGCGAGCAGTACTTC TRBV2 - TRBJ2-7 -
CASSLAPSSNEQFF TGTGCCAGCAGCTTAGCGCCTAGTTCCAATGAGCAGTTCTTC TRBV7-6 - TRBJ2-1 -
CSVGARNTGELFF TGCAGCGTTGGGGCCCGAAACACCGGGGAGCTGTTTTTT TRBV29-1 - TRBJ2-2 few